The clone carrying this T cell receptor (beta chain) was counted a single time. This sample was taken from a study of Ad26.COV2.S vaccination and SARS-CoV-2 variants. Trimming removed 4 bases from V and 2 bases from J; junction bases left unmatched: 8. The CDR3 is 16 amino acids. Germline-derived CDR1 and CDR2 are LGHDT and YNNKEL (reference sequence). The table came from immunoSEQ multiplex PCR; TCRdb's copy has only in-frame clones and leaves some out. The table has about 450,000 clones, 85% to 90% seen once. Described treatment: roughly 18 received Ad26.COV2.S at low or high dose, single or two shots; five or six received placebo; per-sample allocation not given. Material that was analyzed had been drawn on day 63 after the first vaccine or placebo injection.

The chain couples TRBV3-1 (or the pseudogene TRBV3-2) to TRBJ2-3; 8 positions agree with TRBD2. This material consisted of peripheral blood, taken in a trial of Ad26.COV2.S vaccine versus placebo. This clonotype was obtained from a person aged 18-60 years who received the Ad26.COV2.S COVID-19 vaccine or a placebo. The CDR3 is CASSLRAGGLTDTQYF. In DNA, the CDR3 is TGTGCCAGCAGCCTCCGTGCGGGGGGACTCACAGATACGCAGTATTTT.